Each of the 4 T cell receptor beta chains below was sequenced from the same sample in a study of shared clonotypes between healthy human individuals. Some clones are missing from TCRdb's copy, which holds only in-frame ones; the method was immunoSEQ multiplex PCR. The repertoire holds over a million clones, with approximately 70% as singletons. The specimen was memory CD4+ T cells sorted from blood. Specified subset: CD45RA-negative fraction. All receptors derive from a man between 18 and 29 years old in good health.

The chain is built from TRBV27 and TRBJ2-7; no clear D gene. The germline V and J ends were trimmed by 2 bases and 0 bases, with 8 bases remaining between them. Per the germline V gene, CDR1 is MNHEY and CDR2 is SMNVEV (reference sequence). CDR3 length: 14 amino acids. The CDR3 spells CASSLAVSSYEQYF. The DNA for the CDR3 is TGTGCCAGCAGTTTAGCAGTTAGCTCCTACGAGCAGTACTTC.

The chain couples TRBV5-6 to TRBJ1-6, with 7 bases matching TRBD1. Germline lookup yields CDR1 SGHDT and CDR2 YYEEEE. The CDR3 has 17 amino acids. Germline trimming cut 4 bases from V and 0 bases from J; bases unmatched to any gene: 7. This CDR3 is CASSPWTGSSYNSPLHF. CDR3 nucleotides: TGTGCCAGCAGCCCGTGGACAGGAAGCTCCTATAATTCACCCCTCCACTTT.

This clone was seen once. The chain joins TRBV5-1 to TRBJ2-5, with TRBD1 as a possible D gene (5 bases). Germline V gene sequence: CDR1 SGHRS, CDR2 YFSETQ. The ends were cut back, 6 bases at V and 1 base at J, with 10 bases in the middle. The CDR3 runs 13 residues. DNA of the CDR3: TGCGCCAGCATGGGTAGGGGCCAAGAGACCCAGTACTTC. This encodes CASMGRGQETQYF.

V and J are TRBV6-6 and TRBJ1-6, with D maybe TRBD1 (6 bases). V lost 6 bases and J lost 5, with 11 bases in between. There are 14 residues in the CDR3. Germline V gene data show CDR1 as MNHNY and CDR2 as SVGAGI (reference sequence). The CDR3 nucleotides read TGTGCCAGCAGCCCGCGACAGGATAATTCACCCCTCCACTTT. This codes for CASSPRQDNSPLHF.